Presented here are 20 T cell receptor beta chains from one specimen sequenced in a study of cytomegalovirus exposure and HLA in healthy donors. 60 Vbeta and 13 Jbeta primers were used in PCR. Using immunoSEQ multiplex PCR, the repertoire was profiled, and TCRdb retains in-frame clones only, with some absent. Here the sample spans 150,000 to 200,000 clones, roughly 80% being singletons. Sequenced input: PBMCs. These receptors were collected from a girl aged 5-17 years in good health and CMV-seropositive.

This clone was recorded once. The chain uses TRBV4-1 and TRBJ1-1; no clear D gene. This CDR3 region has 14 residues. V was clipped by 1 base and J by 1 base, with 7 bases between them. CDR1 is MGHRA and CDR2 is YSYEKL in the germline V gene. CDR3 sequence: CASSQVRRNTEAFF. The CDR3, as DNA: TGCGCCAGCAGCCAAGTTCGGAGGAACACTGAAGCTTTCTTT.

V is TRBV7-9 and J is TRBJ2-2; D might be TRBD2 (6 bases). This CDR3 is 16 amino acids long. Germline V gives CDR1 SEHNR, CDR2 FQNEAQ (reference sequence). V dropped 4 bases and J dropped 2 bases, with 14 bases sitting between them. The CDR3 here is CASSSPAGINTGELFF. DNA of the CDR3: TGTGCCAGCAGCTCCCCCGCGGGGATAAACACCGGGGAGCTGTTTTTT.

V usage is TRBV6-1 and J usage is TRBJ2-2; TRBD2 matches at 11 bases. CDR1 is MNHNS and CDR2 is SASEGT in the germline V gene. With V trimmed by 8 bases and J by 6 bases, 2 bases remained unmatched. The CDR3 runs to 13 residues. The CDR3: CASLLAGAGELFF. The CDR3 DNA reads TGTGCCAGCTTACTAGCGGGAGCCGGGGAGCTGTTTTTT.

CDR3 nucleotide sequence: TGCAGCGTTGACTCAGCGGGAGAGACCTACGAGCAGTACTTC. Amino acid sequence: CSVDSAGETYEQYF. The chain couples TRBV29-1 to TRBJ2-7; 8 bases agree with TRBD2. The CDR3 has 14 residues. After removal of 3 bases from V and 2 bases from J, the junction contained 6 bases not matched to a gene. CDR1 and CDR2 (germline): SQVTM, ANQGSEA.

This clone was seen only once. V and J are TRBV7-9 and TRBJ2-3, with 7 bases matching TRBD2. J was trimmed by 3 bases and V by 5 bases; bases with no gene match: 8. The CDR3 contains 15 residues. Germline V gene lookup returns CDR1 SEHNR and CDR2 FQNEAQ (reference sequence). CDR3: CASSRWSGVTDTQYF. Here the CDR3 DNA reads TGTGCCAGCAGCCGATGGAGCGGGGTTACAGATACGCAGTATTTT. The full variable domain, rest sourced from reference TRBV7-9 and TRBJ2-3, is DTGVSQNPRHKITKRGQNVTFRCDPISEHNRLYWYRQTLGQGPEFLTYFQNEAQLEKSRLLSDRFSAERPKGSFSTLEIQRTEQGDSAMYLCASSRWSGVTDTQYFGPGTRLTVL.

The V and J genes are TRBV9 and TRBJ1-1; 9 bases are a match to TRBD1. Germline-derived CDR1 and CDR2 are SGDLS and YYNGEE. With 3 bases clipped from V and 4 bases from J, the junction kept 4 bases outside the gene matches. The CDR3 contains 14 residues. CDR3 DNA sequence: TGTGCCAGCAGCGCGACAGGGGGAGGCACTGAAGCTTTCTTT. Translation gives CASSATGGGTEAFF.

CDR3 residues: CASSEDWQSNQPQHF. DNA of the CDR3: TGTGCCAGCAGTGAAGATTGGCAGAGCAATCAGCCCCAGCATTTT. The chain uses TRBV2 and TRBJ1-5; D is undetermined. This CDR3 has 15 amino acids. CDR1 SNHLY and CDR2 FYNNEI come from the germline V gene. Trimming took 1 base from V and 1 from J, leaving 8 bases between them. Filled out from reference TRBV2 and TRBJ1-5, the complete variable domain reads EPEVTQTPSHQVTQMGQEVILRCVPISNHLYFYWYRQILGQKVEFLVSFYNNEISEKSEIFDDQFSVERPDGSNFTLKIRSTKLEDSAMYFCASSEDWQSNQPQHFGDGTRLSIL.

V is TRBV6-5 and J is TRBJ1-2; D gene ambiguous. Germline CDR1 and CDR2: MNHEY and SVGAGI. V lost 10 bases and J 8 bases, leaving 14 bases between the germline ends. The CDR3 totals 11 residues. CDR3 loop: CATSTRGGYTF. In DNA form, the CDR3 reads TGTGCCACATCCACCAGAGGGGGCTACACCTTC.

In DNA form, the CDR3 reads TGTGCCAGCAGCCCCTGGATAGCGGGAGGCCAACAAGAGACCCAGTACTTC. Translating gives CASSPWIAGGQQETQYF. This rearrangement joins TRBV14 to TRBJ2-5; 10 nucleotides match TRBD2. The CDR3 has 17 amino acids. The ends lost 4 bases at V and 2 bases at J; junction bases unmatched: 10. The germline CDR1 and CDR2 sequences are SGHDN and FVKESK.

The chain couples TRBV6-6 to TRBJ2-1, with D possibly matching TRBD2 (6 bases). In germline, CDR1 is MNHNY, CDR2 SVGAGI (reference sequence). CDR3 length: 15 amino acids. The germline V and J ends were trimmed by 1 base and 6 bases, with 13 bases remaining between them. The CDR3 loop is CASSYFVSGSNEQFF. The CDR3, as DNA: TGTGCCAGCAGTTACTTCGTATCCGGGAGCAATGAGCAGTTCTTC.

The V call is TRBV25-1, the J call TRBJ1-1, with 7 bases matching TRBD1. V lost 3 bases to trimming and J lost 0 bases; unmatched junction nucleotides: 13. Germline values: CDR1 MGHDK, CDR2 SYGVNS. This CDR3 comprises 18 residues. The CDR3 DNA is TGTGCCAGCAGTGAGCTAACACAGGGGCGAGGCATGAACACTGAAGCTTTCTTT. It encodes CASSELTQGRGMNTEAFF.

This chain connects TRBV6-5 to TRBJ2-5; D remains ambiguous. The length of the CDR3 is 13 residues. The germline V gene has CDR1 MNHEY and CDR2 SVGAGI. Trimming removed 1 base from V and 2 bases from J, with 5 bases in between. CDR3 sequence reads: CASSYLRQETQYF. The DNA for the CDR3 is TGTGCCAGCAGTTACTTGAGACAAGAGACCCAGTACTTC.

The chain carries TRBV9 and TRBJ2-3; the D is unclear. CDR1 and CDR2 from the germline V gene are SGDLS and YYNGEE. V lost 5 bases to trimming and J lost 1 base, with 11 bases between them. The length of the CDR3 is 14 residues. CDR3 bases: TGTGCCAGCAGTGATACAGTAGGCACAGATACGCAGTATTTT. Encoded protein: CASSDTVGTDTQYF.

The gene calls are TRBV28 and TRBJ2-2, with D possibly being TRBD2 (5 bases). CDR3 length: 16 amino acids. The germline gives CDR1 MDHEN, CDR2 SYDVKM. V lost 5 bases and J 3 bases, leaving 16 bases between the germline ends. The CDR3 is CASSPPSGDHTGELFF. The DNA for the CDR3 is TGTGCCAGCAGTCCCCCCAGCGGAGACCACACCGGGGAGCTGTTTTTT.

The V gene is TRBV6-5, the J gene TRBJ2-7, with D possibly being TRBD1 (5 bases). The ends were cut back, 2 bases at V and 0 bases at J, with 11 bases in the middle. CDR1 is MNHEY, CDR2 SVGAGI, per germline. CDR3 length equals 15 residues. The CDR3 nucleotides read TGTGCCAGCAGTTACCAGGACACCTACTCCTACGAGCAGTACTTC. Encoded protein: CASSYQDTYSYEQYF.

The CDR3 DNA is TGTGCCAGCAACCGGGACTTATACAATGAGCAGTTCTTC. It is translated as CASNRDLYNEQFF. The gene calls are TRBV6-1 and TRBJ2-1, with D tentatively TRBD2 (6 bases). Germline lookup yields CDR1 MNHNS and CDR2 SASEGT. This CDR3 is 13 amino acids long. Trimming removed 7 bases at V and 4 bases at J, with 11 bases between.

This chain links TRBV6-5 with TRBJ2-1; 10 positions agree with TRBD2. This CDR3 contains 16 residues. CDR1 and CDR2 (germline): MNHEY, SVGAGI. J lost 4 bases, V lost 4 bases, and 7 bases had no gene match. The CDR3 region is CASSSPGLAPYNEQFF. As DNA, the CDR3 is TGTGCCAGCAGTTCCCCGGGACTAGCGCCTTACAATGAGCAGTTCTTC.

CDR3 coding DNA: TGTGCCAGCAGCTTAGAAGGACTAGCGGGATGGAGAAACACCGGGGAGCTGTTTTTT. Translation: CASSLEGLAGWRNTGELFF. V and J are TRBV7-9 and TRBJ2-2; 12 bases line up with TRBD2. CDR3 size: 19 residues. The germline gives CDR1 SEHNR, CDR2 FQNEAQ (reference sequence). The ends lost 1 base at V and 2 bases at J; junction bases unmatched: 8.

The chain recombines TRBV6-5 with TRBJ2-3; D is unresolved. Germline V gene lookup returns CDR1 MNHEY and CDR2 SVGAGI. Trimming shortened V by 6 bases and J by 6 bases, and 16 bases separated the two germline ends. This CDR3 spans 14 amino acids. This CDR3 reads CASSRTPSGDTQYF. The DNA for the CDR3 is TGTGCCAGCAGCCGCACGCCTAGTGGCGATACGCAGTATTTT.

The chain employs TRBV30 and TRBJ1-6; the match to TRBD1 covers 7 bases. Trimming removed 3 bases from V and 5 bases from J; junction bases left unmatched: 13. The CDR3 is 17 amino acids. The V gene's germline CDR1 is GTSNPN and CDR2 SVGIG (reference sequence). The CDR3 DNA reads TGTGCCTGGAGAAGGGATCCCGCCGGGACAGATAATTCACCCCTCCACTTT. Translation: CAWRRDPAGTDNSPLHF.